Listed here are 17 T cell receptor beta chains from one sample, sequenced in a study of blood T cell repertoires in COVID-19. This table comes from immunoSEQ multiplex PCR, and its TCRdb copy is limited to in-frame clones, with some not included. The table lists around 240,000 clones, around 86% of them singletons, with about 2.1% in the top ten. Sequenced: PBMCs or T cells enriched from blood (not recorded which). These receptors all come from a woman aged 50 to 60 who had recovered from COVID-19.

This clone was counted between two and nine times. This chain connects TRBV9 to TRBJ1-2; D call uncertain. The CDR3 runs 15 residues. With 0 bases removed from V and 7 bases from J, the gap between germline ends came to 16 bases. Germline CDR1 SGDLS, CDR2 YYNGEE. The DNA of the CDR3 is TGTGCCAGCAGCGTAGATCCAGCATCTAACAGTGGCTACACCTTC. Translated, it gives CASSVDPASNSGYTF.

This clone was seen only once. J is TRBJ2-7 and V is TRBV6-2 or TRBV6-3, with 8 bases lining up with TRBD1. V dropped 0 bases and J dropped 7; count of bases not matched to a gene: 8. The CDR3 consists of 15 residues. CDR1 is MNHEY, CDR2 SVGEGT, per germline. CDR3: CASSYSSGGLREQYF. The CDR3 DNA reads as TGTGCCAGCAGTTACTCGTCAGGGGGCCTACGAGAGCAGTACTTC.

The CDR3 nucleotides read TGCGCCAGCAGCCCGTCGACAGGGGACTATGGCTACACCTTC. Translation gives CASSPSTGDYGYTF. The rearrangement links TRBV4-1 to TRBJ1-2, with TRBD1 matching 8 bases. There are 14 residues in the CDR3. Germline V gives CDR1 MGHRA, CDR2 YSYEKL. The V segment lost 4 bases and the J segment 3 bases; nucleotides outside the gene matches: 4.

The chain employs TRBV12-3 or TRBV12-4 and TRBJ1-5; 9 positions agree with TRBD1. V dropped 5 bases and J dropped 7; count of bases not matched to a gene: 3. The CDR3 is 13 residues long. Here the CDR3 reads CASSLDRGQPQHF. The CDR3 bases are TGTGCCAGCAGTCTGGACAGGGGCCAGCCCCAGCATTTT.

The sample holds a few counts of this clone. J is TRBJ2-7 and V is TRBV5-5; possibly TRBD1 for D (5 bases). Germline V gives CDR1 SGHKS, CDR2 YYEKEE (reference sequence). Trimming stripped 0 bases from V and 5 bases from J, with 15 bases between. The CDR3 has 15 amino acids. CDR3 residues: CASSLAGQRSHEQYF. CDR3 in DNA: TGTGCCAGCAGCTTGGCAGGGCAGCGATCCCACGAGCAGTACTTC.

The chain uses TRBV7-9 and TRBJ2-3; maybe TRBD2 (5 bases). Germline V gene sequence: CDR1 SEHNR, CDR2 FQNEAQ (reference sequence). The CDR3 is 13 amino acids. The CDR3 nucleotides read TGTGCACATAGCGAGATCAGCACAGATACGCAGTATTTT. Translating it yields CAHSEISTDTQYF.

J is TRBJ2-7 and V is TRBV11-2; D might be TRBD1 (6 bases). Trimming pared 8 bases from V and 5 bases from J, leaving 19 bases between. Per the germline V gene, CDR1 is SGHAT and CDR2 is FQNNGV. The CDR3 sequence is 14 residues long. As DNA, the CDR3 is TGTGCCAGCGAGCCCCAGAACACAGGGAACGAGCAGTACTTC. It codes for CASEPQNTGNEQYF.

This clone was recorded only once. V usage is TRBV30 and J usage is TRBJ1-2; a possible D gene is TRBD1 (5 bases). CDR3 length equals 11 residues. Trimming pared 0 bases from V and 11 bases from J, leaving 10 bases between. CDR1 is GTSNPN and CDR2 is SVGIG in the germline V gene (reference sequence). The CDR3 sequence is CAWSVGLGYTF. CDR3 coding DNA: TGTGCCTGGAGTGTGGGGCTGGGGTACACCTTC. Using reference TRBV30 and TRBJ1-2 for the parts outside the CDR3, the full variable domain is SQTIHQWPATLVQPVGSPLSLECTVEGTSNPNLYWYRQAAGRGLQLLFYSVGIGQISSEVPQNLSASRPQDRQFILSSKKLLLSDSGFYLCAWSVGLGYTFGSGTRLTVV.

The chain links TRBV18 to TRBJ2-3; D is possibly TRBD1 (5 bases). The CDR3 runs to 14 residues. The V gene's germline CDR1 is KGHSH and CDR2 LQKENI. Trimming cost V 0 bases and J 14 bases, with 18 bases left between them. CDR3 nucleotides: TGTGCCAGCTCACCACCGTCGACGCAGGGCGTGGGGTATTTT. Protein sequence: CASSPPSTQGVGYF.

The CDR3 is CASSLARANTGELFF. The CDR3 DNA follows: TGTGCCAGCAGCTTAGCGCGGGCGAACACCGGGGAGCTGTTTTTT. The rearrangement joins TRBV7-2 to TRBJ2-2; possibly TRBD2 for D (5 bases). CDR1 and CDR2 (germline): SGHTA, FQGNSA. The CDR3 contains 15 residues. V gave up 0 bases and J gave up 0 bases, with 5 bases separating them.

This chain joins TRBV19 and TRBJ1-2, with D maybe TRBD1 (5 bases). CDR3 size: 15 residues. CDR1 and CDR2 (germline): LNHDA, SQIVND (reference sequence). Trimming shortened V by 4 bases and J by 2 bases, and 14 bases separated the two germline ends. The CDR3 DNA sequence: TGTGCCAGTAGTAGAACAGGCGACGGGAACTATGGCTACACCTTC. This translates into CASSRTGDGNYGYTF.

The V gene is TRBV7-9, the J gene TRBJ2-1; TRBD2 aligns across 11 bases. The germline gives CDR1 SEHNR, CDR2 FQNEAQ (reference sequence). V lost 5 bases, J lost 2 bases, and 14 bases stayed unmatched. This CDR3 comprises 19 residues. The CDR3 region has the DNA TGTGCCAGCAGCCCAGCCCAAACTAGCGGGAGTTGGACCTACAATGAGCAGTTCTTC. Translated, it gives CASSPAQTSGSWTYNEQFF.

The chain combines TRBV11-2 with TRBJ1-2, with a weak D call TRBD1 (5 bases). The CDR3 is 14 residues long. In germline, CDR1 is SGHAT, CDR2 FQNNGV. Trimming took 5 bases from V and 8 from J, leaving 18 bases between them. This CDR3 reads CASSPLQGREGYTF. CDR3 bases: TGTGCCAGCAGCCCACTGCAGGGAAGAGAGGGCTACACCTTC.

This sequence joins TRBV28 and TRBJ2-7; D ambiguous. The CDR3 has 15 amino acids. The V gene's germline CDR1 is MDHEN and CDR2 SYDVKM. V gave up 5 bases and J gave up 7 bases, with 21 bases separating them. CDR3 bases: TGTGCCAGCAGTGGCGTTAGTCCCCCCTACGGGGAGCAGTACTTC. Amino acids: CASSGVSPPYGEQYF.

The CDR3 nucleotides read TGTGCCAGCAGTTTGGGGGGGCGCAACTATGGCTACACCTTC. It codes for CASSLGGRNYGYTF. The gene calls are TRBV28 and TRBJ1-2, with a possible D match to TRBD1 (6 bases). In germline, CDR1 is MDHEN, CDR2 SYDVKM. The CDR3 is made up of 14 amino acids. With 3 bases removed from V and 2 bases from J, the gap between germline ends came to 10 bases.

This sequence joins TRBV7-2 and TRBJ2-7; the match to TRBD2 covers 7 bases. Germline loops: CDR1 SGHTA, CDR2 FQGNSA. CDR3 length: 13 residues. V gave up 3 bases and J gave up 6 bases; unmatched junction bases: 5. CDR3 bases: TGTGCCAGCAGCTTTCGGCGGGAGTTCGAGCAGTACTTC. Its protein product is CASSFRREFEQYF.

The chain joins TRBV2 to TRBJ2-5; the match to TRBD2 covers 13 bases. The V gene's germline CDR1 is SNHLY and CDR2 FYNNEI. V lost 5 bases, J lost 5 bases, and 5 bases stayed unmatched. This CDR3 spans 15 amino acids. The CDR3 protein is CASSRLAGGDETQYF. The CDR3 nucleotides read TGTGCCAGCAGTAGACTAGCGGGGGGTGATGAGACCCAGTACTTC.